These T cell receptor beta chains were read from a single sample in a study of control samples from healthy donors and cancer patients. The method was immunoSEQ multiplex PCR; TCRdb's version includes in-frame clones alone and lacks a portion of them. The sample carries 150,000 to 200,000 clones, roughly 91% recorded once. The sample comprised blood. The receptors derive from a man aged 18 to 29 in good health. Each CDR3 is given with its conserved first and last residue. A D gene is named only where the DNA matches it firmly. Only some rows state a clone size, as once, few, many or a class for expanded clones.

>14|TRBJ2-1|NA|TRBV11-2|NA
TGTGCCAGCAGCTCGGGACTTCTAAACAATGAGCAGTTCTTC
CASSSGLLNNEQFF
>14|TRBJ2-2|TRBD1|TRBV7-3|NA
TGTGCCAGCAGCCCCGCAGGGGGAGCCGGGGAGCTGTTTTTT
CASSPAGGAGELFF
>16|TRBJ1-1|TRBD1|TRBV3-1/TRBV3-2|NA
TGTGCCAGCAGACGGAGACAGGGGGCGACTGACACTGAAGCTTTCTTT
CASRRRQGATDTEAFF
>13|TRBJ1-1|NA|TRBV19|NA
TGTGCCAGTAGTATCTCCCCCAACACTGAAGCTTTCTTT
CASSISPNTEAFF
>12|TRBJ1-2|NA|TRBV5-1|NA
TGCGCCAGCAGCTTGGTGGGTTCTGGCTACACCTTC
CASSLVGSGYTF
>15|TRBJ1-3|NA|TRBV5-1|NA
TGCGCCAGCAGCTTGTCCGGGCAGGGGACAAACACCATATATTTT
CASSLSGQGTNTIYF
>13|TRBJ2-3|NA|TRBV19|NA
TGTGCCAGTAGTGGCGGGGGCACAGATACGCAGTATTTT
CASSGGGTDTQYF
>14|TRBJ1-1|NA|TRBV4-1|NA
TGCGCCAGCAGCCAAGGAGACAGGAACACTGAAGCTTTCTTT
CASSQGDRNTEAFF
>16|TRBJ1-1|TRBD1|TRBV6-5|NA
TGTGCCAGCAGTTACCCCGGGGCAGGGGGGAACACTGAAGCTTTCTTT
CASSYPGAGGNTEAFF
>13|TRBJ2-1|TRBD1|TRBV19|NA
TGTGCCACCCTGGGACAGGGGGACAATGAGCAGTTCTTC
CATLGQGDNEQFF
>16|TRBJ2-7|TRBD2|TRBV18|once
TGTGCCAGCTCTCGTCTCACTAGCGGGGGCCCCTACGAGCAGTACTTC
CASSRLTSGGPYEQYF
>13|TRBJ2-7|TRBD1|TRBV5-8|NA
TGTGCCAGCAGCTTGAGAGGGACAGGTGCTCTGATATTC
CASSLRGTGALIF
>15|TRBJ2-3|NA|TRBV24-1|NA
TGTGCCACCAGTGATTTGGCTAGCTCGGCAGATACGCAGTATTTT
CATSDLASSADTQYF
>16|TRBJ2-5|NA|TRBV2|NA
TGTGCCAGCAGGCGGTCATCGTCGAACCTCGTTGCGACCCAGTACTTC
CASRRSSSNLVATQYF
>19|TRBJ2-1|TRBD2|TRBV15|NA
TGTGCCACCAGCAGAGATAAACTAGCGGGGGATTGGACATACGATGAGCAGTTCTTC
CATSRDKLAGDWTYDEQFF
>15|TRBJ2-1|TRBD1|TRBV5-1|NA
TGCGCCAGCGCGTCAATGGGGACAGGGACGAATGAGCAGTTCTTC
CASASMGTGTNEQFF
>13|TRBJ1-5|NA|TRBV6-5|NA
TGTGCCAGCAGTCCGACAGATAATCAGCCCCAGCATTTT
CASSPTDNQPQHF
>17|TRBJ1-6|NA|TRBV11-2|NA
TGTGCCAGCACCCACCGGTCTGACAGCTCCTATAATTCACCCCTCCACTTT
CASTHRSDSSYNSPLHF
>15|TRBJ1-4|TRBD1|TRBV3-1/TRBV3-2|NA
TGTGCCAGCAGCCAAAGGGGGCAGGGGAATGAAAAACTGTTTTTT
CASSQRGQGNEKLFF
>12|TRBJ1-2|TRBD1|TRBV6-5|NA
TGTGCCAGCAGTAGGGACAGCTATGGCTACACCTTC
CASSRDSYGYTF
>13|TRBJ1-6|NA|TRBV19|NA
TGTGCCAGTAACCGGGACGGTAATTCACCCCTCCACTTT
CASNRDGNSPLHF
>13|TRBJ1-3|NA|TRBV5-4|NA
TGTGCCAGCAGCTTGGGGGGCGGAAACACCATATATTTT
CASSLGGGNTIYF
>13|TRBJ1-4|NA|TRBV11-2|once
TGTGCCAGCAGCTTCGGACCCAACGAAAAACTGTTTTTT
CASSFGPNEKLFF
>15|TRBJ2-1|TRBD1|TRBV5-4|NA
TGTGCCAGCAGCTTTTACAGGGGGGTCGACAATGAGCAGTTCTTC
CASSFYRGVDNEQFF
>15|TRBJ1-6|TRBD1|TRBV5-4|NA
TGTGCCAGCAGCTTTGGACAGGGGGCGATGTCACCCCTCCACTTT
CASSFGQGAMSPLHF
>15|TRBJ1-1|TRBD1|TRBV6-1|NA
TGTGCCAGCAGTGAAGAGGGGACAGGGGCTATAGAAGCTTTCTTT
CASSEEGTGAIEAFF
>15|TRBJ2-4|NA|TRBV9|NA
TGTGCCAGCAGCGTAGCTGGAAGGGCGACGGACATTCAGTACTTC
CASSVAGRATDIQYF
>15|TRBJ1-1|NA|TRBV4-2|NA
TGTGCCAGCAGCCAAGCCATAGACAGGAACACTGAAGCTTTCTTT
CASSQAIDRNTEAFF
>16|TRBJ1-5|NA|TRBV28|NA
TGTGCCAGCAGGCCCGTCAGGCTGGAGAGCAATCAGCCCCAGCATTTT
CASRPVRLESNQPQHF
>14|TRBJ2-3|NA|TRBV9|NA
TGTGCCAGCAGCGTCGGGGAGTCCACAGATACGCAGTATTTT
CASSVGESTDTQYF
>15|TRBJ1-1|NA|TRBV9|NA
TGTGCCAGCAGCGTCTCCCCCAGGGTTGACACTGAAGCTTTCTTT
CASSVSPRVDTEAFF
>16|TRBJ1-3|NA|TRBV5-5|NA
TGTGCCAGCAGCCATTTGTATCAGGGCTCTGGAAACACCATATATTTT
CASSHLYQGSGNTIYF
>13|TRBJ2-1|NA|TRBV29-1|NA
TGCAGCGTTGAATGGGGGTCCTACAATGAGCAGTTCTTC
CSVEWGSYNEQFF
>11|TRBJ1-2|NA|TRBV19|NA
TGTGCCACTGGACAGAACTATGGCTACACCTTC
CATGQNYGYTF
>17|TRBJ1-6|TRBD1|TRBV7-2|NA
TGTGCCAGCAGCTTGAAGGACAGGGGTTCCTATAATTCACCCCTCCACTTT
CASSLKDRGSYNSPLHF
>15|TRBJ1-6|TRBD1|TRBV3-1/TRBV3-2|few
TGTGCCAGCAGCCAAGAATCGACAGGGAAGTCACCCCTCCACTTT
CASSQESTGKSPLHF
>15|TRBJ1-1|TRBD1|TRBV5-1|once
TGCGCCAGCAGCTTGATGGGAGGGGGCAATACTGAAGCTTTCTTT
CASSLMGGGNTEAFF
>18|TRBJ2-1|TRBD2|TRBV5-1|NA
TGCGCCAGCAGCTTGGGGCCCGTAACTAGCGGGGGCTACAATGAGCAGTTCTTC
CASSLGPVTSGGYNEQFF
>17|TRBJ2-1|TRBD1|TRBV4-1|NA
TGCGCCAGCAGCCAAGGGTCAGGGGGACAGAACTACAATGAGCAGTTCTTC
CASSQGSGGQNYNEQFF
>15|TRBJ2-5|NA|TRBV6-5|NA
TGTGCCAGCAGAAAGGCTCTTCTAGGACCAGAGACCCAGTACTTC
CASRKALLGPETQYF
>18|TRBJ2-3|TRBD2|TRBV4-1|NA
TGCGCCAGCAGCCAAGCGGTAACGAGCGGGGGGCGCCCAGATACGCAGTATTTT
CASSQAVTSGGRPDTQYF
>15|TRBJ2-7|NA|TRBV2|NA
TGTGCCAGCAGTGAAGTGGCATTGGGCGGCTACGAGCAGTACTTC
CASSEVALGGYEQYF
>17|TRBJ2-3|TRBD2|TRBV24-1|NA
TGTGCCACCAGTGGACGTAGCGGGGGGGATTCCACAGATACGCAGTATTTT
CATSGRSGGDSTDTQYF
>15|TRBJ1-6|NA|TRBV28|NA
TGTGCCAGCAACGGACAGTGGTTGGGTGGTTCACCCCTCCACTTT
CASNGQWLGGSPLHF
>15|TRBJ1-2|NA|TRBV18|NA
TGTGCCAGCTCACCAGAGACAGGCATAAACTATGGCTACACCTTC
CASSPETGINYGYTF
>14|TRBJ2-7|NA|TRBV6-6|NA
TGTGCCAGCAGCCCCCGGTCCCTAGTCCACGAGCAGTACTTC
CASSPRSLVHEQYF
>13|TRBJ1-1|NA|TRBV15|few
TGTGCCACCAGCAGAGTTTTGGACCCGCAAGCTTTCTTT
CATSRVLDPQAFF
>12|TRBJ1-5|NA|TRBV2|NA
TGTGCCAGCAGGGGAGAGGCTCAGCCCCAGCATTTT
CASRGEAQPQHF
>14|TRBJ1-1|NA|TRBV2|NA
TGTGCCAGCAGTCGGACAGAGATGAACACTGAAGCTTTCTTT
CASSRTEMNTEAFF
>15|TRBJ2-1|TRBD2|TRBV9|once
TGTGCCAGCAGCGTCGGGACTAGCGGCTTCAATGAGCAGTTCTTC
CASSVGTSGFNEQFF
>15|TRBJ2-1|TRBD1|TRBV5-6|NA
TGTGCCAGCAGCTTTTCTGGGACAGGGTACAATGAGCAGTTCTTC
CASSFSGTGYNEQFF
>14|TRBJ2-7|TRBD1|TRBV3-1/TRBV3-2|few
TGTGCCAGCAGCCGGGGGACAGGGGGCTACGAGCAGTACTTC
CASSRGTGGYEQYF
>13|TRBJ2-1|NA|TRBV7-8|once
TGTGCCAGCAGCCCCAGCTCCTACAATGAGCAGTTCTTC
CASSPSSYNEQFF
>16|TRBJ2-3|TRBD1|TRBV7-3|NA
TGTGCCAGCAGCTTGGGGACAGGGAGGAAGGAGGATACGCAGTATTTT
CASSLGTGRKEDTQYF
>12|TRBJ1-4|NA|TRBV10-3|NA
TGTGCCATCAGTGAGTCGAGTGAAAAACTGTTTTTT
CAISESSEKLFF